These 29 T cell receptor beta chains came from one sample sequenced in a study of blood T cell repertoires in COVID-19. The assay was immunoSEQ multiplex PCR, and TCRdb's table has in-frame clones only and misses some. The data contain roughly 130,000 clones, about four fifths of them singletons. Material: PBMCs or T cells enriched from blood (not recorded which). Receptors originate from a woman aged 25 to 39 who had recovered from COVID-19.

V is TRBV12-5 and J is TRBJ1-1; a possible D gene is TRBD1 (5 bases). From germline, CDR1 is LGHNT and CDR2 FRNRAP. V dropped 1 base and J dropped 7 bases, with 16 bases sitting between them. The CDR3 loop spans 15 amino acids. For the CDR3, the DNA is TGTGCTAGTGGTTTGGGGGGCGCGGTGATCATTGAAGCTTTCTTT. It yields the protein CASGLGGAVIIEAFF. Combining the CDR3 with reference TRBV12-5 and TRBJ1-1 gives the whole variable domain DARVTQTPRHKVTEMGQEVTMRCQPILGHNTVFWYRQTMMQGLELLAYFRNRAPLDDSGMPKDRFSAEMPDATLATLKIQPSEPRDSAVYFCASGLGGAVIIEAFFGQGTRLTVV.

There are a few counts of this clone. CDR3 sequence (DNA): TGCGCCAGCAGCTGGACAATCGGGGGACCGTTTCAAGAGACCCAGTACTTC. Translating gives CASSWTIGGPFQETQYF. The V and J genes are TRBV5-1 and TRBJ2-5; D is possibly TRBD2 (6 bases). The CDR3 has 17 amino acids. V was pared by 3 bases and J by 2 bases, with 20 bases between. The germline V gene encodes CDR1 SGHRS and CDR2 YFSETQ.

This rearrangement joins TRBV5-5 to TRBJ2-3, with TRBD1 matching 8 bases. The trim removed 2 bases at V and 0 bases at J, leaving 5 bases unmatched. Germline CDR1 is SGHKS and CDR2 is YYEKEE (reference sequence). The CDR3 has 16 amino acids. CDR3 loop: CASSFLQGASTDTQYF. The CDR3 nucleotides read TGTGCCAGCAGCTTTTTGCAGGGGGCTAGCACAGATACGCAGTATTTT.

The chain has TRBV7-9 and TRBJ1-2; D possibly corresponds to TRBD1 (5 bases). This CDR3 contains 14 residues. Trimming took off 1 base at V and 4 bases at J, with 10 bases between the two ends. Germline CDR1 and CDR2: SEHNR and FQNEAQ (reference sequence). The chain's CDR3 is CASSLGGVFYGYTF. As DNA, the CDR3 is TGTGCCAGCAGCTTAGGGGGGGTCTTCTATGGCTACACCTTC. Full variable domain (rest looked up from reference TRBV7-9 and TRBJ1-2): DTGVSQNPRHKITKRGQNVTFRCDPISEHNRLYWYRQTLGQGPEFLTYFQNEAQLEKSRLLSDRFSAERPKGSFSTLEIQRTEQGDSAMYLCASSLGGVFYGYTFGSGTRLTVV.

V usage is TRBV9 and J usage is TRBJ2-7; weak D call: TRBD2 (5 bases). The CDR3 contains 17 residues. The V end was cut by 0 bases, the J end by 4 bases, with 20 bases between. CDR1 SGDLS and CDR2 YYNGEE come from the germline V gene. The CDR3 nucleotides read TGTGCCAGCAGCGTAGGTCCCTCCCAAAGCGGACCTTACGAGCAGTACTTC. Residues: CASSVGPSQSGPYEQYF.

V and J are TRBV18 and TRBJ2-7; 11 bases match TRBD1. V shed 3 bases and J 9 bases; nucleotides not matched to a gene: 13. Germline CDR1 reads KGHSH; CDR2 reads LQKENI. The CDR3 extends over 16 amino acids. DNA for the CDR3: TGTGCCAGCTCACCTACTCGGACAGGGGGCGAGTCTGGGCAGTACTTC. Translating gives CASSPTRTGGESGQYF.

CDR3 bases: TGTGCCAGCAGCCTAAGGCGGGAGACCCAGTACTTC. This gives the protein CASSLRRETQYF. The chain couples TRBV12-3 or TRBV12-4 to TRBJ2-5; no firm D call. The CDR3 sequence is 12 residues long. The V and J ends lost 6 bases and 5 bases respectively, with 10 bases between them.

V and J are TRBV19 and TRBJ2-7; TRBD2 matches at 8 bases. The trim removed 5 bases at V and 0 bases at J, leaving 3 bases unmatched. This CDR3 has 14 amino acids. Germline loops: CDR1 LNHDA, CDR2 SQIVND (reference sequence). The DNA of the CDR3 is TGTGCCAGTAGTTTTAGCGGGAACTCCTACGAGCAGTACTTC. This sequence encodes CASSFSGNSYEQYF.

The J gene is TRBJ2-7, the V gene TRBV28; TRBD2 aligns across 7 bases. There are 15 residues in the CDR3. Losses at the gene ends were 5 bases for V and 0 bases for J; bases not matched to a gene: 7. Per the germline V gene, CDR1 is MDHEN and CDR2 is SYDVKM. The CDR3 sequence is CASSPPRGSSYEQYF. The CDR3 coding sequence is TGTGCCAGCAGTCCACCGCGGGGGAGCTCCTACGAGCAGTACTTC.

Here the CDR3 DNA reads TGTGCCAGCTCACCTTTAGGGACTAGGAGCTCCTACAATGAGCAGTTCTTC. Protein sequence: CASSPLGTRSSYNEQFF. The gene calls are TRBV18 and TRBJ2-1; TRBD2 aligns across 8 bases. CDR3 length: 17 amino acids. Germline V CDR1 and CDR2: KGHSH, LQKENI. The V gene end was trimmed by 3 bases and the J gene end by 0 bases; junction bases not matched to a gene: 7.

The CDR3 coding sequence is TGTGCCAGCAGCTTAGCGCGCGGACAGAGCACAGATACGCAGTATTTT. It yields the protein CASSLARGQSTDTQYF. The genes are TRBV7-6 and TRBJ2-3; tentatively, D is TRBD1 (6 bases). Trimming removed 0 bases from V and 0 bases from J, with 10 bases in between. Germline V lookup: CDR1 SGHVS, CDR2 FNYEAQ. The length of the CDR3 is 16 residues.

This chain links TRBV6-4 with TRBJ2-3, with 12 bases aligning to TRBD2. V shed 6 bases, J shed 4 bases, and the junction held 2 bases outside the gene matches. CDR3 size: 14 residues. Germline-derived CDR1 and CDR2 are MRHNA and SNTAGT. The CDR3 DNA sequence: TGTGCCAGCAGCCTAGCGGGAGGGTCAGATACGCAGTATTTT. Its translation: CASSLAGGSDTQYF.

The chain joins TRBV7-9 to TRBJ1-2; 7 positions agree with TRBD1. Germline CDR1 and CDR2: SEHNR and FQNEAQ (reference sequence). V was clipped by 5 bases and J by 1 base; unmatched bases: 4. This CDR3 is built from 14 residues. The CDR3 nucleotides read TGTGCCAGCAGCCCACAGGGGTATAACTATGGCTACACCTTC. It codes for CASSPQGYNYGYTF.

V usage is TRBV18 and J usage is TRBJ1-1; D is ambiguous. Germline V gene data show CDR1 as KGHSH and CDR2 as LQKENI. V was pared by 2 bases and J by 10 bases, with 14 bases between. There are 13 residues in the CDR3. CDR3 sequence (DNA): TGTGCCAGCTCACCAAGCGGTGAGGTCTCAGCTTTCTTT. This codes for CASSPSGEVSAFF.

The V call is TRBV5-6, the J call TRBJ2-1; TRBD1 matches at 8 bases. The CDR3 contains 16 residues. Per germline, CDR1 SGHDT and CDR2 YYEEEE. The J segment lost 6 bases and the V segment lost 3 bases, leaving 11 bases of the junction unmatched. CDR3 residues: CASSSLWTGRGNEQFF. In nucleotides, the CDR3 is TGTGCCAGCAGCTCACTATGGACAGGGAGAGGCAATGAGCAGTTCTTC.

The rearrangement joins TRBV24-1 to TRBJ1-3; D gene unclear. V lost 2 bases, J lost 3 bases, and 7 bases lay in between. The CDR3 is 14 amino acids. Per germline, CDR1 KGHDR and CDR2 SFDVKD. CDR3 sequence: CATSDSLGGNTIYF. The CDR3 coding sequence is TGTGCCACCAGTGATTCCCTCGGTGGAAACACCATATATTTT.

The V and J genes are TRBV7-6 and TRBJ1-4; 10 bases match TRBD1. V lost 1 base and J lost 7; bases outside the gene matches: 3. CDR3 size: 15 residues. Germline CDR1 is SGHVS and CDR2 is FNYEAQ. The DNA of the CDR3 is TGTGCCAGCAGCTTAGTTGGGACAGGGGTTGAAAAACTGTTTTTT. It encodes CASSLVGTGVEKLFF.

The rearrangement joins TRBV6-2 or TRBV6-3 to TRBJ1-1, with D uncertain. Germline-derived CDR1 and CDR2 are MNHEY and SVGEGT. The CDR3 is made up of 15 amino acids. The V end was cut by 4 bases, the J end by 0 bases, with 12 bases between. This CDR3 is CASSLVRQMNTEAFF. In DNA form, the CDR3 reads TGTGCCAGCAGTTTGGTGAGGCAGATGAACACTGAAGCTTTCTTT.

This chain's CDR3 is CASSPLGGRTDTQYF. As DNA, the CDR3 is TGTGCCAGCTCACCTTTGGGAGGGCGCACAGATACGCAGTATTTT. V and J are TRBV18 and TRBJ2-3, with 7 bases that match TRBD2. With V trimmed by 3 bases and J by 1 base, 4 bases remained unmatched. The CDR3 loop spans 15 amino acids. Germline CDR1 is KGHSH and CDR2 is LQKENI.

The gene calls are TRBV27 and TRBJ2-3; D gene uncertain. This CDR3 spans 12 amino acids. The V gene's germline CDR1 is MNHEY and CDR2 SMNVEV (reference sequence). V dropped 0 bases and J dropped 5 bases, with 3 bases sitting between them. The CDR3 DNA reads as TGTGCCAGCAGTTTATCGCGAGATACGCAGTATTTT. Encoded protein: CASSLSRDTQYF.

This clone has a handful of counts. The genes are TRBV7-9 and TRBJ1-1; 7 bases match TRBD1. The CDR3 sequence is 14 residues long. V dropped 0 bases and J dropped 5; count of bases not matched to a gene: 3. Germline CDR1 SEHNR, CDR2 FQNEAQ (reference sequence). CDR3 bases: TGTGCCAGCAGCTTAGCGGGCAGGGGGACTGAAGCTTTCTTT. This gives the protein CASSLAGRGTEAFF.

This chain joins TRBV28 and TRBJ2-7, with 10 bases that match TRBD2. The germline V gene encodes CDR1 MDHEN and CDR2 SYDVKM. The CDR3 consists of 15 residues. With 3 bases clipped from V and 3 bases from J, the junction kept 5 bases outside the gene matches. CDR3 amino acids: CASSLGSGRLYEQYF. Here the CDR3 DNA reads TGTGCCAGCAGTTTGGGTAGCGGGAGGCTCTACGAGCAGTACTTC.

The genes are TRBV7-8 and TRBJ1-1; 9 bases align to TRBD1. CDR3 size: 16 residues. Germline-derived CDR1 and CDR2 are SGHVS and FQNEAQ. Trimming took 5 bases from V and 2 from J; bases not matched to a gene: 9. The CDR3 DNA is TGTGCCAGCAGCGAATGGGAGGGACAGGGAAACACTGAAGCTTTCTTT. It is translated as CASSEWEGQGNTEAFF.

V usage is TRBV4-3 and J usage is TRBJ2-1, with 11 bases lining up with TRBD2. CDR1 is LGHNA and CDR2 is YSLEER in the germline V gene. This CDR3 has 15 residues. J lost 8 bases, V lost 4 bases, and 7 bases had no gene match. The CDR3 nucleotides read TGCGCCAGCAGCCGCTTAGCGGGAGGGCCCTATGAGCAGTTCTTC. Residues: CASSRLAGGPYEQFF.

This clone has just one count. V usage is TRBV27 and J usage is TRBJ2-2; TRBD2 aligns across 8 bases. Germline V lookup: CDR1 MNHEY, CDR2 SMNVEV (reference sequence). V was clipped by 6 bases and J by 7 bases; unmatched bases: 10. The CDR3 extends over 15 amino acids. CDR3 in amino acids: CASRPGTRVGGELFF. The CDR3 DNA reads TGTGCCAGCAGACCCGGGACTAGGGTCGGCGGGGAGCTGTTTTTT.

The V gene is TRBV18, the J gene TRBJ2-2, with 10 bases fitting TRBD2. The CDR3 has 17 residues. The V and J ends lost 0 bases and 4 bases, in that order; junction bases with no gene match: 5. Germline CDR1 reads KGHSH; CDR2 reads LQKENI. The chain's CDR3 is CASSPPVLAGGTGELFF. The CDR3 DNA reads TGTGCCAGCTCACCACCGGTATTAGCGGGAGGCACCGGGGAGCTGTTTTTT. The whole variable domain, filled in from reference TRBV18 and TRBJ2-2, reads NAGVMQNPRHLVRRRGQEARLRCSPMKGHSHVYWYRQLPEEGLKFMVYLQKENIIDESGMPKERFSAEFPKEGPSILRIQQVVRGDSAAYFCASSPPVLAGGTGELFFGEGSRLTVL.

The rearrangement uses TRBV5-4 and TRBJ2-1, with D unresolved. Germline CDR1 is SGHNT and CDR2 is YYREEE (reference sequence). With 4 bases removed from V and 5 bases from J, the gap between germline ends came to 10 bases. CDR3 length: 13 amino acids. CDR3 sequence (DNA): TGTGCCAGCAGCACTCAGGAAAACAATGAGCAGTTCTTC. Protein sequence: CASSTQENNEQFF.

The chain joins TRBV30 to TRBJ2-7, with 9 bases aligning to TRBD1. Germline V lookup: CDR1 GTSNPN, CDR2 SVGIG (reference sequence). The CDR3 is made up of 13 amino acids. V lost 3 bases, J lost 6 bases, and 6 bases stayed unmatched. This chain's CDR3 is CAWSEGQGVEQYF. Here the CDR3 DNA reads TGTGCCTGGAGCGAGGGACAGGGCGTCGAGCAGTACTTC.

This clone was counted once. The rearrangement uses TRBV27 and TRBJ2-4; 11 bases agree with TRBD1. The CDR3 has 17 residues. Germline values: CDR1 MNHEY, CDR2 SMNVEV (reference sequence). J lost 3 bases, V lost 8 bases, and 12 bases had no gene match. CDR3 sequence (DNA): TGTGCCAGCTCCCCTTATGGGACAGGGGGTAGCAAAAACATTCAGTACTTC. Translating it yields CASSPYGTGGSKNIQYF.